This T cell receptor (beta chain) came from a study of blood T cell repertoires in COVID-19. At the level of the study: Spain, Italy and the United States supplied samples that represented acute and convalescent COVID-19. PBMCs, B-cell-depleted T cells, or T cells provided the cDNA or gDNA that made up the material.

TCRdb's copy holds only in-frame clones and misses some; the assay was immunoSEQ multiplex PCR. In the table there are nearly 90,000 clones, more than 70% of which are singletons. Germline V gene sequence: CDR1 SGDLS, CDR2 YYNGEE. This CDR3 region has 16 residues. Trimming cost V 4 bases and J 3 bases; bases outside gene matches: 11. Sequencing used peripheral blood. The sequence was obtained from a woman of 80 years or more with acute or convalescent COVID-19. This rearrangement joins TRBV9 to TRBJ2-3, with 7 bases identical to TRBD1. The CDR3 region is CASSTYSGQVTDTQYF. The CDR3 DNA sequence: TGTGCCAGCAGCACCTACTCAGGACAGGTAACAGATACGCAGTATTTT.